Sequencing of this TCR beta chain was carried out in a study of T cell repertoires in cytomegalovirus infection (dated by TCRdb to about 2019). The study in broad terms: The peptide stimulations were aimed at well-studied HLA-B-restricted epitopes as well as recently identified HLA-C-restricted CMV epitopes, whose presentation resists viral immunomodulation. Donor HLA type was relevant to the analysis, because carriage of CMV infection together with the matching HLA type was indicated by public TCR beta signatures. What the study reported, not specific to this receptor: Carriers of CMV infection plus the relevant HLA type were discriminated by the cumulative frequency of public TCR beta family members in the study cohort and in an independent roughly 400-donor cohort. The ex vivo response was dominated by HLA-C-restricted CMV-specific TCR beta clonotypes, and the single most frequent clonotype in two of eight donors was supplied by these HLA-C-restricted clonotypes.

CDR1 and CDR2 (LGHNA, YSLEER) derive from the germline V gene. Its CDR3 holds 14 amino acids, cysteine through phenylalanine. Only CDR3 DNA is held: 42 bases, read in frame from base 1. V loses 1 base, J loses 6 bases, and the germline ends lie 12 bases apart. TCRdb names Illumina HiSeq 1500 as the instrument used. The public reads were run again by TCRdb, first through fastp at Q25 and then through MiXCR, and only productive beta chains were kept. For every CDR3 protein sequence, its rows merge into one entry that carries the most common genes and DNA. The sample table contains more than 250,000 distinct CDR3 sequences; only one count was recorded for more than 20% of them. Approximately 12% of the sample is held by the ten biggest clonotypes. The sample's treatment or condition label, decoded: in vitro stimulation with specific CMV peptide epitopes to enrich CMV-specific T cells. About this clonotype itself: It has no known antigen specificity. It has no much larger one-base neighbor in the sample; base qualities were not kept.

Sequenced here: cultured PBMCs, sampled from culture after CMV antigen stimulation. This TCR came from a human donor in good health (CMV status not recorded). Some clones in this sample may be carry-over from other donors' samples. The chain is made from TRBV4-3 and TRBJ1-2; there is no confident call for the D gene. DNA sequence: TGCGCCAGCAGCCAAGCTCACCCCGCCCATGGCTACACCTTC. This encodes CASSQAHPAHGYTF.